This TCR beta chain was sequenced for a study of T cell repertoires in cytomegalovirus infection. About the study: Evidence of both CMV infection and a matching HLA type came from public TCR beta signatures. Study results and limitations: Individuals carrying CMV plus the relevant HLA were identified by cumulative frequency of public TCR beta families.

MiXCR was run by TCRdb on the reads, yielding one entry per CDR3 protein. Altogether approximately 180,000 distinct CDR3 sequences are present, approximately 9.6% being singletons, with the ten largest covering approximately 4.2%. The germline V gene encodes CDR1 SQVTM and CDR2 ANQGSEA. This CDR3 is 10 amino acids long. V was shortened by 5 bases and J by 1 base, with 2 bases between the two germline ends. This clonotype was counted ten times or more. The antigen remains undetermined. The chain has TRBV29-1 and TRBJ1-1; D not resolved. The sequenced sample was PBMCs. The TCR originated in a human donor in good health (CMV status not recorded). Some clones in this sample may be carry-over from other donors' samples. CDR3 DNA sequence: TGCAGCGTTCGGAACACTGAAGCTTTCTTT. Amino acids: CSVRNTEAFF.